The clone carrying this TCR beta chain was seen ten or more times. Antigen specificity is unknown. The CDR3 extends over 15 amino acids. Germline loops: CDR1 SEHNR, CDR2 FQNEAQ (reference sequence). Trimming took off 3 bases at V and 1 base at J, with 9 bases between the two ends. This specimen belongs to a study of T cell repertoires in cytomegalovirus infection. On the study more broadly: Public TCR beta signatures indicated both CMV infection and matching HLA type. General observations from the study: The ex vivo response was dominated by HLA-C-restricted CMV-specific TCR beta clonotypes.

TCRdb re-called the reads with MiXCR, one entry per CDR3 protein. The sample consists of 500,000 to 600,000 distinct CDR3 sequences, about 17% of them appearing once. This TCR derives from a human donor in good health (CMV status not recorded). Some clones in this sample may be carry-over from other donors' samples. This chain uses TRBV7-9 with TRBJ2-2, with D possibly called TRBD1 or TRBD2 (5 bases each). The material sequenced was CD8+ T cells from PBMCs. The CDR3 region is CASSFGTGNTGELFF. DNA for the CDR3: TGTGCCAGCAGCTTCGGGACGGGGAACACCGGGGAGCTGTTTTTT.